Listed below are T cell receptor beta chains from one sample, sequenced in a study of shared clonotypes between healthy human individuals. Sequenced by immunoSEQ multiplex PCR; TCRdb stores in-frame clones only, minus some. The table lists about 1 million clones, about 76% of them singletons, with approximately 1.5% in the top ten. The sample was memory CD4+ T cells sorted from blood. The receptor set was obtained from a man in his late teens or twenties in good health. Each CDR3 is given with its conserved first and last residue. D genes are given only for firm matches. Clone size is shown for a subset of rows, as once, few, many or a class of expanded clone.

clone_size: .; d_call: .; j_call: TRBJ2-5; cdr3_length: 11; v_call: TRBV2; cdr3_aa: CASATIETQYF; cdr3_nt: TGTGCCAGCGCGACTATTGAGACCCAGTACTTC
clone_size: few; d_call: TRBD2; j_call: TRBJ2-1; cdr3_length: 13; v_call: TRBV29-1; cdr3_aa: CSSTRLADNEQFF; cdr3_nt: TGCAGCTCTACCCGACTAGCAGACAATGAGCAGTTCTTC
clone_size: .; d_call: .; j_call: TRBJ2-1; cdr3_length: 13; v_call: TRBV19; cdr3_aa: CATWDGIYNEQFF; cdr3_nt: TGTGCCACCTGGGACGGAATCTACAATGAGCAGTTCTTC
clone_size: few; d_call: .; j_call: TRBJ2-2; cdr3_length: 15; v_call: TRBV7-7; cdr3_aa: CASSLTPGIAGELFF; cdr3_nt: TGTGCTAGCAGCTTGACACCAGGGATTGCCGGGGAGCTGTTTTTT
clone_size: .; d_call: .; j_call: TRBJ2-5; cdr3_length: 13; v_call: TRBV19; cdr3_aa: CASSSQGGETQYF; cdr3_nt: TGTGCCAGTAGTTCACAAGGAGGGGAGACCCAGTACTTC
clone_size: .; d_call: .; j_call: TRBJ2-3; cdr3_length: 17; v_call: TRBV5-1; cdr3_aa: CASSPTSTGWGLDTQYF; cdr3_nt: TGCGCCAGCAGCCCGACCTCTACAGGGTGGGGCTTGGATACGCAGTATTTT
clone_size: .; d_call: .; j_call: TRBJ2-5; cdr3_length: 14; v_call: TRBV5-1; cdr3_aa: CASSFGGAQETQYF; cdr3_nt: TGCGCCAGCAGCTTTGGGGGAGCCCAAGAGACCCAGTACTTC
clone_size: .; d_call: .; j_call: TRBJ2-5; cdr3_length: 14; v_call: TRBV5-1; cdr3_aa: CASSKLQEKETQYF; cdr3_nt: TGCGCCAGCAGCAAATTGCAGGAAAAAGAGACCCAGTACTTC
clone_size: .; d_call: .; j_call: TRBJ2-7; cdr3_length: 14; v_call: TRBV19; cdr3_aa: CASSLRDGSYEQYF; cdr3_nt: TGTGCCAGTAGTCTTCGGGACGGCTCCTACGAGCAGTACTTC
clone_size: .; d_call: .; j_call: TRBJ1-6; cdr3_length: 15; v_call: TRBV7-2; cdr3_aa: CASSSRTGNNSPLHF; cdr3_nt: TGTGCCAGCAGCTCTCGGACGGGAAATAATTCACCCCTCCACTTT
clone_size: .; d_call: TRBD2; j_call: TRBJ2-1; cdr3_length: 17; v_call: TRBV5-1; cdr3_aa: CASSLGGLAGPYNEQFF; cdr3_nt: TGCGCCAGCAGCTTGGGGGGACTAGCGGGACCCTACAATGAGCAGTTCTTC
clone_size: many; d_call: .; j_call: TRBJ1-1; cdr3_length: 13; v_call: TRBV7-9; cdr3_aa: CASSLGGSVEAFF; cdr3_nt: TGTGCCAGCAGCCTTGGTGGGAGTGTTGAAGCTTTCTTT
clone_size: .; d_call: .; j_call: TRBJ2-4; cdr3_length: 14; v_call: TRBV5-5; cdr3_aa: CASSLDGIRNIQYF; cdr3_nt: TGTGCCAGCAGCTTGGATGGGATTAGAAACATTCAGTACTTC
clone_size: .; d_call: .; j_call: TRBJ1-2; cdr3_length: 12; v_call: TRBV2; cdr3_aa: CASAGLNYGYTF; cdr3_nt: TGTGCCAGCGCCGGGCTTAACTATGGCTACACCTTC
clone_size: many; d_call: TRBD1; j_call: TRBJ1-3; cdr3_length: 17; v_call: TRBV7-9; cdr3_aa: CASSFGGQGSSGNTIYF; cdr3_nt: TGTGCCAGCAGCTTTGGTGGACAGGGGAGCTCTGGAAACACCATATATTTT
clone_size: .; d_call: TRBD1; j_call: TRBJ1-1; cdr3_length: 15; v_call: TRBV18; cdr3_aa: CASFRTGGSGTEAFF; cdr3_nt: TGTGCCAGTTTCCGGACAGGGGGCTCGGGAACTGAAGCTTTCTTT
clone_size: .; d_call: TRBD2; j_call: TRBJ2-3; cdr3_length: 16; v_call: TRBV5-1; cdr3_aa: CASSSLTSGGTDTQYF; cdr3_nt: TGCGCCAGCAGCTCACTGACTAGCGGGGGAACAGATACGCAGTATTTT
clone_size: many; d_call: .; j_call: TRBJ2-1; cdr3_length: 15; v_call: TRBV18; cdr3_aa: CASSPGQGRDNEQFF; cdr3_nt: TGTGCCAGCTCACCAGGTCAGGGGAGGGACAATGAGCAGTTCTTC
clone_size: .; d_call: .; j_call: TRBJ2-3; cdr3_length: 13; v_call: TRBV9; cdr3_aa: CASSVLGPDTQYF; cdr3_nt: TGTGCCAGCAGCGTATTAGGACCAGATACGCAGTATTTT
clone_size: .; d_call: TRBD1; j_call: TRBJ2-7; cdr3_length: 16; v_call: TRBV11-2; cdr3_aa: CASSLGPGQGLYEQHF; cdr3_nt: TGTGCCAGCAGCTTGGGACCGGGACAGGGTCTCTACGAGCAGCACTTC
clone_size: .; d_call: .; j_call: TRBJ2-5; cdr3_length: 13; v_call: TRBV14; cdr3_aa: CASSQDLRETQYF; cdr3_nt: TGTGCCAGCAGCCAAGATTTGAGAGAGACCCAGTACTTC
clone_size: .; d_call: TRBD1; j_call: TRBJ1-6; cdr3_length: 16; v_call: TRBV5-1; cdr3_aa: CASALLGQLEGSPLHF; cdr3_nt: TGCGCCAGCGCCTTGCTGGGACAGCTCGAAGGTTCACCCCTCCACTTT
clone_size: .; d_call: .; j_call: TRBJ2-7; cdr3_length: 14; v_call: TRBV27; cdr3_aa: CASSPFTGFYEQYF; cdr3_nt: TGTGCCAGCAGTCCGTTCACAGGGTTTTACGAGCAGTACTTC
clone_size: .; d_call: .; j_call: TRBJ2-6; cdr3_length: 15; v_call: TRBV5-4; cdr3_aa: CASRSYQAGANVLTF; cdr3_nt: TGTGCCAGCAGATCCTACCAGGCAGGGGCCAACGTCCTGACTTTC
clone_size: .; d_call: TRBD2; j_call: TRBJ2-2; cdr3_length: 11; v_call: TRBV6-6; cdr3_aa: CASGLAGELFF; cdr3_nt: TGTGCCAGCGGACTAGCCGGGGAGCTGTTTTTT
clone_size: few; d_call: .; j_call: TRBJ1-2; cdr3_length: 15; v_call: TRBV14; cdr3_aa: CASSQESGAEYGYTF; cdr3_nt: TGTGCCAGCAGCCAAGAGTCGGGGGCAGAGTATGGCTACACCTTC